Each of the 6 T cell receptor beta chains below was sequenced from the same sample in a study of CD8 T cells in Susac syndrome. The RNA input was about 0.5 to 1 ug, and it was reverse transcribed with random hexamers. Via MiXCR, TCRdb re-called the immunoSEQ multiplex PCR reads, giving one row per CDR3 protein. The profile shows roughly 100,000 distinct CDR3 sequences, roughly 94% of them singletons. Material: CD4+ T cells from PBMCs. These receptor sequences come from a human donor with Susac syndrome.

The chain couples TRBV29-1 to TRBJ1-4, with 9 bases identical to TRBD1. The CDR3 is 13 amino acids. V trimming: 7 bases; J trimming: 4 bases; junction bases outside the gene matches: 4. The germline CDR1 and CDR2 sequences are SQVTM and ANQGSEA. CDR3 sequence: CSAGTGYNEKLFF. The CDR3 DNA follows: TGCAGCGCCGGGACAGGGTATAATGAAAAACTGTTTTTT.

This sequence joins TRBV6-5 and TRBJ1-2; D unclear. The CDR3 loop spans 13 amino acids. Trimming took off 6 bases at V and 0 bases at J, with 8 bases between the two ends. CDR1 MNHEY and CDR2 SVGAGI come from the germline V gene. In DNA form, the CDR3 reads TGTGCCAGCAGGTCAACGGCTAACTATGGCTACACCTTC. Translation: CASRSTANYGYTF.

This clonotype was seen once. The rearrangement uses TRBV25-1 and TRBJ1-1; tentatively, D is TRBD1 (6 bases). Between the trimmed V and J ends, which lost 4 bases and 4 bases, there was a span of 10 bases. This CDR3 has 13 residues. From germline, CDR1 is MGHDK and CDR2 SYGVNS. CDR3 sequence reads: CASSGTDFTEAFF. In nucleotides, the CDR3 is TGTGCCAGCAGTGGGACAGACTTCACTGAAGCTTTCTTT.

The CDR3 nucleotides read TGCAGCGCTGACAGGTCCCAAGAGACCCAGTACTTC. As protein: CSADRSQETQYF. The chain has TRBV29-1 and TRBJ2-5; possibly TRBD1 for D (6 bases). CDR1 is SQVTM and CDR2 is ANQGSEA in the germline V gene. There are 12 residues in the CDR3. Trimming took 7 bases from V and 1 from J, leaving 10 bases between them.

The chain is built from TRBV20-1 and TRBJ1-5, with D possibly matching TRBD1 (5 bases). CDR3 length equals 13 residues. Per the germline V gene, CDR1 is DFQATT and CDR2 is SNEGSKA (reference sequence). The V and J ends lost 5 bases and 6 bases respectively, with 14 bases between them. This chain's CDR3 is CSAGGKGLQPQHF. The CDR3 DNA is TGCAGTGCTGGAGGCAAGGGGCTTCAGCCCCAGCATTTT.

The rearrangement links TRBV30 to TRBJ1-5; a possible D gene is TRBD1 (5 bases). This CDR3 comprises 14 residues. Germline lookup yields CDR1 GTSNPN and CDR2 SVGIG (reference sequence). V lost 5 bases and J 4 bases, leaving 15 bases between the germline ends. CDR3 loop: CAWGGGNLNQPQHF. DNA for the CDR3: TGTGCCTGGGGGGGAGGAAACTTAAATCAGCCCCAGCATTTT.